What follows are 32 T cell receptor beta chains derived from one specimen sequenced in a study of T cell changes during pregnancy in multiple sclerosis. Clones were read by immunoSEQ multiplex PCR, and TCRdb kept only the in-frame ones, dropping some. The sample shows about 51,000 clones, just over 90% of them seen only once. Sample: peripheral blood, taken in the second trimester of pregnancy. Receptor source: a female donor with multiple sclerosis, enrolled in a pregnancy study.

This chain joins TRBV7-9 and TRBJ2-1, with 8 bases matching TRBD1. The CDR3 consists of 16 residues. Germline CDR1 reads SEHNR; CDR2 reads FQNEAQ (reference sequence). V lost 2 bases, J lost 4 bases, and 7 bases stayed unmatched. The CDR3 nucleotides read TGTGCCAGCAGCTTATCTACAGGGGGTAGGTACAATGAGCAGTTCTTC. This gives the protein CASSLSTGGRYNEQFF.

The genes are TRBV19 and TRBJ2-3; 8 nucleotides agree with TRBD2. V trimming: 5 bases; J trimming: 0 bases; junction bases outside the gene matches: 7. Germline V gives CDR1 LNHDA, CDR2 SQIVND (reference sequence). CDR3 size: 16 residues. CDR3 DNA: TGTGCCAGTAGTGTGCGCTCTAGCGGGAGCACAGATACGCAGTATTTT. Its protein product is CASSVRSSGSTDTQYF.

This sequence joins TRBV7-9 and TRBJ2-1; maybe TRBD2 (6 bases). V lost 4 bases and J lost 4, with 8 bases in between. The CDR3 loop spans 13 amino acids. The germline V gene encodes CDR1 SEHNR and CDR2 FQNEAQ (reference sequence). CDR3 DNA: TGTGCCAGCAGCTGGGACTTGTACAATGAGCAGTTCTTC. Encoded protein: CASSWDLYNEQFF.

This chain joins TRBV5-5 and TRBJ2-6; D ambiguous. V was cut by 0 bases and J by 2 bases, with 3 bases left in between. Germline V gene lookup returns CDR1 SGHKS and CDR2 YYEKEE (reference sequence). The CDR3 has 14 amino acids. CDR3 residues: CASSLGPGANVLTF. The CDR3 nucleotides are TGTGCCAGCAGCTTGGGGCCTGGGGCCAACGTCCTGACTTTC.

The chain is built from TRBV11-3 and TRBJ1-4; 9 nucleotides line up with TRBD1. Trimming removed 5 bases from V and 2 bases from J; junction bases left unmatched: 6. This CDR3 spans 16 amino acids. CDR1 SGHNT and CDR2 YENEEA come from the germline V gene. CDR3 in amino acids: CASSIRQGGTNEKLFF. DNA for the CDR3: TGTGCCAGCAGCATCCGACAGGGGGGGACTAATGAAAAACTGTTTTTT.

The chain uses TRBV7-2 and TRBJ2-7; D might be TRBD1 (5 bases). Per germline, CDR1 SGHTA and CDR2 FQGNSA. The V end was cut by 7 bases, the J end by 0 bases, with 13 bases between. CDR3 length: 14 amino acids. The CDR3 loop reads CASTMAGPSYEQYF. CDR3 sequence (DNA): TGTGCCAGCACGATGGCAGGGCCCTCCTACGAGCAGTACTTC.

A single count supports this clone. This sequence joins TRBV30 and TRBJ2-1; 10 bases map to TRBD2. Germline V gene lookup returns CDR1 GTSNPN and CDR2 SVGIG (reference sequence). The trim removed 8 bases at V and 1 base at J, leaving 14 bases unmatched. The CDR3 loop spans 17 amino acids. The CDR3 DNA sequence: TGTGCCCATTTTCAGCTAGCGGGAGATTTATCCTACAATGAGCAGTTCTTC. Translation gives CAHFQLAGDLSYNEQFF.

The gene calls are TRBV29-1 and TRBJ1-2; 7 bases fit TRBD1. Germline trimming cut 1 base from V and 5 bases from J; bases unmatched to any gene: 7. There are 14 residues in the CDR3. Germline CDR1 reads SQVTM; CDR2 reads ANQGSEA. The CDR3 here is CSVEVEGQVYGYTF. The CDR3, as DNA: TGCAGCGTTGAAGTAGAAGGACAGGTTTATGGCTACACCTTC.

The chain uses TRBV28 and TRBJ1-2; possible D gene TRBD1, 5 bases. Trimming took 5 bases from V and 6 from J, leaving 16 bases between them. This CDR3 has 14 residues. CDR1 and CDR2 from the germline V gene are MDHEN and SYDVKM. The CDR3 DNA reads TGTGCCAGCAGTCCGCCCACAGGTTTCGATGGCTACACCTTC. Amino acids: CASSPPTGFDGYTF.

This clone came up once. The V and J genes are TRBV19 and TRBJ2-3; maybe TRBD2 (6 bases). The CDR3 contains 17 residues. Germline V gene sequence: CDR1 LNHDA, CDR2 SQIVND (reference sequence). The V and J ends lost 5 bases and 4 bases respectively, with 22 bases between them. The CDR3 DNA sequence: TGTGCCAGTAGTCACGGGTGGATAGCGGATTCGGCAGATACGCAGTATTTT. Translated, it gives CASSHGWIADSADTQYF.

The CDR3, as DNA: TGCGCCAGCAGCTGGGAAGGGACTAGCGGGAGGGCTGAGCAGTTCTTC. Protein product: CASSWEGTSGRAEQFF. The chain links TRBV5-1 to TRBJ2-1, with TRBD2 matching over 16 bases. The junction had 6 bases not matched to a gene; V was cut back by 3 bases and J by 9 bases. The CDR3 spans 16 residues. Looked up from germline, CDR1 is SGHRS and CDR2 is YFSETQ.

The CDR3 sequence: CASSLYQAGEAFF. The CDR3 bases are TGTGCCAGCAGCTTATACCAGGCAGGTGAAGCTTTCTTT. J is TRBJ1-1 and V is TRBV11-2; D unresolved. Trimming stripped 2 bases from V and 7 bases from J, with 11 bases between. The CDR3 runs 13 residues. Germline CDR1 and CDR2: SGHAT and FQNNGV.

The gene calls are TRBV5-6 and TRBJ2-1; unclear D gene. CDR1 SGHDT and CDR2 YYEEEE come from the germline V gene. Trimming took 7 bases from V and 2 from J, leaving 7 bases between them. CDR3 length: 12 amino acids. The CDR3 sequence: CASGGTYNEQFF. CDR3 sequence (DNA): TGTGCCAGCGGCGGAACCTACAATGAGCAGTTCTTC. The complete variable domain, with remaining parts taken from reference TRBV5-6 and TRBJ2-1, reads DAGVTQSPTHLIKTRGQQVTLRCSPKSGHDTVSWYQQALGQGPQFIFQYYEEEERQRGNFPDRFSGHQFPNYSSELNVNALLLGDSALYLCASGGTYNEQFFGPGTRLTVL.

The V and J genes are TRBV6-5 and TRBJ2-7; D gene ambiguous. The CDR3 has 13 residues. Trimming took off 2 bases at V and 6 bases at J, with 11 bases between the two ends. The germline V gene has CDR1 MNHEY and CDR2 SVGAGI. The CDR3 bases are TGTGCCAGCAGTTACGCGGCGCTCTCCGAGCAGTACTTC. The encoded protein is CASSYAALSEQYF.

The CDR3: CASSQMARSGNEQFF. In DNA, the CDR3 is TGTGCCAGCAGCCAGATGGCCCGGAGTGGGAATGAGCAGTTCTTC. This chain links TRBV7-2 with TRBJ2-1; D not resolved. In germline, CDR1 is SGHTA, CDR2 FQGNSA. V was shortened by 5 bases and J by 7 bases, with 18 bases between the two germline ends. The CDR3 contains 15 residues.

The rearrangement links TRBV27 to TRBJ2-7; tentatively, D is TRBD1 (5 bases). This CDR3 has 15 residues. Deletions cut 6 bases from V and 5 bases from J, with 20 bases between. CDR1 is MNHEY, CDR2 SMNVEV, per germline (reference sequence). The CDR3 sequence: CASRYSGASLNEQYF. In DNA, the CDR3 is TGTGCCAGCAGGTATTCTGGGGCTTCGTTAAACGAGCAGTACTTC.

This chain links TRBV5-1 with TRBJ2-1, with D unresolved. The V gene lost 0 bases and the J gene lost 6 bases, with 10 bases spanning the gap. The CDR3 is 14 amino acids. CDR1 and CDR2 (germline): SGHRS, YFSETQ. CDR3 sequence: CASSLGPEPNEQFF. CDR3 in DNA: TGCGCCAGCAGCTTGGGTCCAGAACCCAATGAGCAGTTCTTC.

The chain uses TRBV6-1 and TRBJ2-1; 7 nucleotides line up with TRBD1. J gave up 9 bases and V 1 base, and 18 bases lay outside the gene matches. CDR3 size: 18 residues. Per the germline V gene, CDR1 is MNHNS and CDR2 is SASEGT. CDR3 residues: CASSEDVAGTARTCEQFF. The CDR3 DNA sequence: TGTGCCAGCAGTGAAGATGTTGCCGGGACAGCTCGAACATGTGAGCAGTTCTTC.

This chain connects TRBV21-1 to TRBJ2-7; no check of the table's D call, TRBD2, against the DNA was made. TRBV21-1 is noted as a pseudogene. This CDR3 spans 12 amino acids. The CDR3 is CASSSGGHEQYF. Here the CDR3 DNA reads TGTGCCAGCAGCAGTGGCGGCCACGAGCAGTACTTC.

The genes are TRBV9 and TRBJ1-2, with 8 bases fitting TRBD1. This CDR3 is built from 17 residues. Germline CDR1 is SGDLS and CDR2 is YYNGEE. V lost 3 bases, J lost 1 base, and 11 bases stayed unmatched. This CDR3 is CASSDNIGTGDNYGYTF. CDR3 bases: TGTGCCAGCAGCGACAACATAGGGACAGGAGATAACTATGGCTACACCTTC.

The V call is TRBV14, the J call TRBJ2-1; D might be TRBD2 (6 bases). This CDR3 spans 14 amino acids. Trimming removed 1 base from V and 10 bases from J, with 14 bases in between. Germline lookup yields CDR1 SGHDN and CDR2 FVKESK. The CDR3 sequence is CASSQAGVAVEQFF. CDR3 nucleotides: TGTGCCAGCAGCCAAGCTGGAGTAGCGGTCGAGCAGTTCTTC.

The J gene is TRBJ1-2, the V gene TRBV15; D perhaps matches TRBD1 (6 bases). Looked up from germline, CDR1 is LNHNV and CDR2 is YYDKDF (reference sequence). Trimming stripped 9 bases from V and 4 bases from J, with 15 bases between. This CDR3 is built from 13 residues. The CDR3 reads CATRPTGTYGYTF. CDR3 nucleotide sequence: TGTGCCACACGACCCACAGGGACCTATGGCTACACCTTC. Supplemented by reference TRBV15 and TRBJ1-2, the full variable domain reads DAMVIQNPRYQVTQFGKPVTLSCSQTLNHNVMYWYQQKSSQAPKLLFHYYDKDFNNEADTPDNFQSRRPNTSFCFLDIRSPGLGDTAMYLCATRPTGTYGYTFGSGTRLTVV.

The DNA for the CDR3 is TGTGCCAGCAGCCTTGATGCCAGGGTAAACTACAATGAGCAGTTCTTC. Its translation: CASSLDARVNYNEQFF. The V gene is TRBV4-2, the J gene TRBJ2-1; D is perhaps TRBD1 (5 bases). CDR3 length: 16 residues. Looked up from germline, CDR1 is LGHNA and CDR2 is YNFKEQ. The ends were cut back, 4 bases at V and 3 bases at J, with 16 bases in the middle.

CDR3 residues: CASSPTLGSTDTQYF. The DNA for the CDR3 is TGCGCCAGCAGCCCGACCCTCGGGAGCACAGATACGCAGTATTTT. This chain joins TRBV4-3 and TRBJ2-3; D gene uncertain. CDR3 length: 15 amino acids. V gave up 4 bases and J gave up 0 bases, with 11 bases separating them. Germline CDR1 LGHNA, CDR2 YSLEER.

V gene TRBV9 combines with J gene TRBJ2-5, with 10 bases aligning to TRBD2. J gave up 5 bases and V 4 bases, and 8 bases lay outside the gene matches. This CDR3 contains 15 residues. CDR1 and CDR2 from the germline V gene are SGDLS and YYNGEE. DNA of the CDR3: TGTGCCAGCAGCCTGACTAGCGGGCCGGGTGAGACCCAGTACTTC. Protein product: CASSLTSGPGETQYF.

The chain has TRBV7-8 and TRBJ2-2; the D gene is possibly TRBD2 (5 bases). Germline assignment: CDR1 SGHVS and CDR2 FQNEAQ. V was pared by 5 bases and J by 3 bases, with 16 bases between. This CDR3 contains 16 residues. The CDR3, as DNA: TGTGCCAGCAGCCCGAAGGGCCGGGATTACACCGGGGAGCTGTTTTTT. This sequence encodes CASSPKGRDYTGELFF.

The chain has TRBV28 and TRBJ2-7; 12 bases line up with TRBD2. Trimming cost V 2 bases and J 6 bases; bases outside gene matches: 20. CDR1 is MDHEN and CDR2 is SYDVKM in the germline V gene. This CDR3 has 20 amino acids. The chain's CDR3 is CASSLGTRVGTSGRLSEQYF. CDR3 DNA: TGTGCCAGCAGTTTAGGGACCCGAGTAGGAACTAGCGGGAGGCTTTCCGAGCAGTACTTC.

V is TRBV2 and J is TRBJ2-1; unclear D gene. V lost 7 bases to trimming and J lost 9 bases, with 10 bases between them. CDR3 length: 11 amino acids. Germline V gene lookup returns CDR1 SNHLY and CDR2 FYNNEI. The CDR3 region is CASMRVPEQFF. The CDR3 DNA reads TGTGCCAGCATGCGAGTACCTGAGCAGTTCTTC.

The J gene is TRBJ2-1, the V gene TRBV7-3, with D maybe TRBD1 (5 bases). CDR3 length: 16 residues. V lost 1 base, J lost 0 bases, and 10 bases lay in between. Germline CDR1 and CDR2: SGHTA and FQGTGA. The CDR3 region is CASSLMGRSSYNEQFF. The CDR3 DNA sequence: TGTGCCAGCAGCTTAATGGGGCGGAGCTCCTACAATGAGCAGTTCTTC.

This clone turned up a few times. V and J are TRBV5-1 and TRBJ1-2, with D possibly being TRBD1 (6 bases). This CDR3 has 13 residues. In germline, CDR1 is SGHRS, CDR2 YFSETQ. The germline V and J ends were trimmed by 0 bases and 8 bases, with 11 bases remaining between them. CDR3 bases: TGCGCCAGCAGCTTGGTGGGGGCTGGAGGCTACACCTTC. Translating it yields CASSLVGAGGYTF.

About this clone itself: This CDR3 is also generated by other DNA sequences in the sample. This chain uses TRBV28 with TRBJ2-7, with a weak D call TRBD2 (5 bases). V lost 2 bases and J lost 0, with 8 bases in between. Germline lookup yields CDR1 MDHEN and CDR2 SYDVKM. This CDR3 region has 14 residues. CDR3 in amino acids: CASSLGGSSYEQYF. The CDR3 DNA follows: TGTGCCAGCAGTTTAGGCGGGTCCTCCTACGAGCAGTACTTC. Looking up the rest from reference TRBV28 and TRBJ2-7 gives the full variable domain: DVKVTQSSRYLVKRTGEKVFLECVQDMDHENMFWYRQDPGLGLRLIYFSYDVKMKEKGDIPEGYSVSREKKERFSLILESASTNQTSMYLCASSLGGSSYEQYFGPGTRLTVT.

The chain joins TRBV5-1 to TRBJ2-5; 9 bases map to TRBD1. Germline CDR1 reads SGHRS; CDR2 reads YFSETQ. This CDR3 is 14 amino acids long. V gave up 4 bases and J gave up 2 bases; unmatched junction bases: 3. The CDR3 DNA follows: TGCGCCAGCAGCCACGGACAGGGGCAAGAGACCCAGTACTTC. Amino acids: CASSHGQGQETQYF.